The source of this TCR beta chain is a study of blood T cell repertoires in COVID-19. About the research overall: Samples of COVID-19 (acute and convalescent) were obtained from the United States, Italy and Spain. Nucleic acid was either cDNA or gDNA, and it came from T cells, B-cell-depleted T cells, or PBMCs.

Generated by immunoSEQ multiplex PCR, the TCRdb table keeps only in-frame clones and is missing some. The sample has about 140,000 clones, about four fifths seen once. The CDR3 runs to 13 residues. The ends were cut back, 6 bases at V and 6 bases at J, with 15 bases in the middle. CDR1 and CDR2 (germline): MDHEN, SYDVKM. This sequence was found in a human donor in a cohort sampled during active COVID-19. This sequence joins TRBV28 and TRBJ2-7, with D perhaps matching TRBD1 (6 bases). The source material was peripheral blood. The DNA for the CDR3 is TGTGCCAGCAGAGCACAGGGAGTCGGCGAGCAGTACTTC. It yields the protein CASRAQGVGEQYF.